Described below is a single T cell receptor beta chain sequence and its context. Antigen unknown. Per the germline V gene, CDR1 is LNHDA and CDR2 is SQIVND (reference sequence). This CDR3 spans 13 amino acids. The V end lost 8 bases, the J end lost 1 base, and 11 bases lay between the germline ends. The table came from immunoSEQ multiplex PCR; TCRdb's copy has only in-frame clones and leaves some out. The table includes fewer than 150,000 clones, under 90% detected once. The data originate from a study of T cell responses to AZD1222 COVID-19 vaccine. Study conclusions and caveats: The study reported that nearly half of spike-specific TCRs target unmutated variant regions.

The receptor was derived from an adult who received the AZD1222 COVID-19 vaccine. The sample was peripheral blood, taken 28 days after the second AZD1222 dose. The chain combines TRBV19 with TRBJ1-1; D is unclear. For the CDR3, the DNA is TGTGCCAGTGGATTAGACACGAACACTGAAGCTTTCTTT. This encodes CASGLDTNTEAFF.